The rows below give T cell receptor beta chains drawn from one sample of a study of cytomegalovirus exposure and HLA in healthy donors. The assay was immunoSEQ multiplex PCR, and TCRdb's table has in-frame clones only and misses some. Of roughly 70,000 clones in the sample, 60% to 75% are singletons; the top ten hold 11% to 15%. Specimen: PBMCs. The receptor set was obtained from a male donor in good health and CMV-seropositive. The CDR3 runs from the conserved cysteine through the conserved F or W. The D gene is left open where the match is weak. The size field is filled for only some rows; it gives once, few, many or a size class.

j_call clone_size v_call d_call cdr3_nt cdr3_aa
TRBJ2-2 few TRBV5-1 TRBD2 TGCGCCAGCGGCCCTAGCGGGTCCGGGGAGCTGTTTTTT CASGPSGSGELFF
TRBJ1-6 - TRBV28 TRBD1 TGTGCCAGCAGTTACAGGGGTAATTCACCCCTCCACTTT CASSYRGNSPLHF
TRBJ1-3 - TRBV4-1 - TGCGCCAGCAGCCAAGATCGGGGGGCAGGGGGAAACACCATATATTTT CASSQDRGAGGNTIYF
TRBJ2-3 - TRBV19 - TGTGCCAGTAGTTGGGGGGTGCTCACAGATACGCAGTATTTT CASSWGVLTDTQYF
TRBJ1-1 few TRBV29-1 - TGCAGCGTTGATGAGGGTAGGAATACTGAAGCTTTCTTT CSVDEGRNTEAFF
TRBJ2-7 - TRBV23-1 TRBD2 TGCGCCAGCAGTCAATCGACTAGCGGGAGGGCCGGCTCCTACGAGCAGTACTTC CASSQSTSGRAGSYEQYF
TRBJ1-2 - TRBV25-1 - TGTGCCAGCAGTGCGGGGAAAAATGGCTACACCTTC CASSAGKNGYTF
TRBJ1-2 - TRBV6-4 TRBD1 TGTGCCAGCAGTGTACCCGGGACAGAAGGCTACACCTTC CASSVPGTEGYTF
TRBJ1-6 - TRBV28 TRBD1 TGTGCCAGCAGCCTGACAGGGAGCTCCTATAATTCACCCCTCCACTTT CASSLTGSSYNSPLHF
TRBJ1-1 few TRBV6-6 TRBD1 TGTGCCAGCAGCAACCGACAGGGAACGGCTTTCTTT CASSNRQGTAFF
TRBJ2-1 few TRBV9 TRBD2 TGTGCCAGCAGCGCGGGAGGCGGGCCGAGCTCCTACAATGAGCAGTTCTTC CASSAGGGPSSYNEQFF
TRBJ1-3 - TRBV10-2 - TGCGCCAGCAGTGACTACCACGGAAACACCATATATTTT CASSDYHGNTIYF
TRBJ2-7 - TRBV5-1 TRBD1 TGCGCCAGCAGCATCTCGGGACAGGGATACGAGCAGTACTTC CASSISGQGYEQYF
TRBJ1-4 - TRBV5-1 - TGCGCCAGCAGCTTGGCTGCAGTCAAAAATGAAAAACTGTTTTTT CASSLAAVKNEKLFF
TRBJ2-7 - TRBV18 - TGTGCCAGCTCAACCCCGACTGAAGGCTACGAGCAGTACTTC CASSTPTEGYEQYF
TRBJ2-5 once TRBV6-5 TRBD2 TGTGCCAGCAGTTACTCTTTAGCGGGAGCGGGAGAGCAGTACTTC CASSYSLAGAGEQYF
TRBJ1-2 - TRBV7-6 TRBD1 TGTGCCAGTGCTGATCGGACAGGGACCTATGGCTACACCTTC CASADRTGTYGYTF
TRBJ2-7 - TRBV9 - TGTGCCAGCAGCGTAGGCGGGGCGGAATACGAGCAGTACTTC CASSVGGAEYEQYF
TRBJ2-7 - TRBV29-1 - TGCAGCGCCCGCCGGGATTCCTACGAGCAGTACTTC CSARRDSYEQYF
TRBJ2-1 - TRBV28 TRBD1 TGTGCCAGCAGTTCGGACGGGCTTAGTAGGACAGGGGTACCGAATGAGCAGTTCTTC CASSSDGLSRTGVPNEQFF
TRBJ2-1 - TRBV7-3 - TGTGCCAGCAGCTTACGTTCGGGGAATGAGCAGTTCTTC CASSLRSGNEQFF
TRBJ1-2 - TRBV2 - TGTGCCAGCAGTGATCGCGGGAATAGCTACACCTTC CASSDRGNSYTF
TRBJ2-7 - TRBV6-5 TRBD1 TGTGCCAGCAGTTACACCCGGACAGGGGAAGAGCAGTACTTC CASSYTRTGEEQYF
TRBJ1-1 - TRBV6-6 TRBD1 TGTGCCAGCAGTTACCTTACAGGGGGCGGTGAAGCTTTCTTT CASSYLTGGGEAFF
TRBJ2-5 - TRBV29-1 TRBD2 TGCAGCGTTGTTGGACTAGCGGGGCAAGAGACCCAGTACTTC CSVVGLAGQETQYF
TRBJ2-5 few TRBV23-1 TRBD1 TGCGCCAGCAGCCAGCTTCCGGGACAGGGCCCCCAGTACTTC CASSQLPGQGPQYF
TRBJ2-2 - TRBV5-1 - TGCGCCAGCAGCTGGGTGGCGGGGCACGGCGGGGAGCTGTTTTTT CASSWVAGHGGELFF
TRBJ2-7 - TRBV19 - TGTGCCAGTAGTACGACTAGCTCCTACGAGCAGTACTTC CASSTTSSYEQYF
TRBJ1-2 - TRBV9 - TGTGCCAGCAGCACCGGTACAGGTCCCGTCTATGGCTACACCTTC CASSTGTGPVYGYTF
TRBJ2-1 - TRBV4-2 TRBD2 TGTGCCAGCAGCCAAGATAGGAGCGGGAGCACTTACAATGAGCAGTTCTTC CASSQDRSGSTYNEQFF
TRBJ2-3 - TRBV19 - TGTGCCAGTAGGCTGATCCCACACGATACGCAGTATTTT CASRLIPHDTQYF
TRBJ2-7 - TRBV7-9 TRBD2 TGTGCCAGCAGCTTAAGGGGACTAGCGGGGGGTCATAACTCCTACGAGCAGTACTTC CASSLRGLAGGHNSYEQYF
TRBJ1-2 - TRBV5-6 TRBD1 TGTGCCAGCAGCTTGGGGACAGGGAGAACCTATGGCTACACCTTC CASSLGTGRTYGYTF
TRBJ2-1 - TRBV9 TRBD1 TGTGCCAGCAGCACCTCCGGGACAGCCTACAATGAGCAGTTCTTC CASSTSGTAYNEQFF
TRBJ1-6 - TRBV6-5 - TGTGCCAGCAGTTACGGGCAGTGGGCAGATAATTCACCCCTCCACTTT CASSYGQWADNSPLHF
TRBJ1-1 - TRBV7-9 - TGTGCCAGCAGCTTAGATTTGGGGGGGAACACTGAAGCTTTCTTT CASSLDLGGNTEAFF
TRBJ2-7 - TRBV2 - TGTGCCAGCCGGGGAGAAGTACACGAGCAGTACTTC CASRGEVHEQYF
TRBJ1-2 - TRBV5-1 TRBD1 TGCGCCAGCAGCCCTACAGGGGGCCGGGGCTACACCTTC CASSPTGGRGYTF
TRBJ2-7 - TRBV6-6 - TGTGCCAGCAGTTACTCCGCAGGCCCAGGGGACGAGCAGTACTTC CASSYSAGPGDEQYF
TRBJ1-2 - TRBV19 - TGTGCCAGTAGTGAATCAGGGAATATCGGCTATGGCTACACCTTC CASSESGNIGYGYTF
TRBJ2-7 - TRBV9 - TGTGCCAGCAGCGCGGGGGACGGATTTTACGAGCAGTACTTC CASSAGDGFYEQYF
TRBJ2-2 - TRBV6-5 - TGTGCCAGCAGACAAGCGACCGGGGAGCTGTTTTTT CASRQATGELFF
TRBJ1-3 - TRBV5-1 - TGCGCCAGCAGCTTGTACTCCGGGACAACTGGAAACACCATATATTTT CASSLYSGTTGNTIYF
TRBJ1-3 - TRBV5-1 - TGCGCCAGCTCGGGGGGAAGCTCTGGAAACACCATATATTTT CASSGGSSGNTIYF
TRBJ1-2 - TRBV27 TRBD1 TGTGCCAGCAGCTCAGGGGGCAACTATGGCTACACCTTC CASSSGGNYGYTF
TRBJ2-2 - TRBV10-3 - TGTGCCATCAGGGGGACATCATCCGGGGAGCTGTTTTTT CAIRGTSSGELFF
TRBJ2-7 once TRBV19 - TGTGCCAGTAGTATGGGCCGGGAGACCTACGAGCAGTACTTC CASSMGRETYEQYF
TRBJ2-3 few TRBV2 TRBD2 TGTGCCAGCAGTGAAGCGCGACTAGCGGGACAGTATACGCAGTATTTT CASSEARLAGQYTQYF
TRBJ2-4 - TRBV5-8 - TGTGCCAGCAGCTTGGCGGAGGGTCTAGGCAAAAACATTCAGTACTTC CASSLAEGLGKNIQYF
TRBJ1-1 - TRBV27 TRBD1 TGTGCCACCACAGGGGGCTCGAGCACTGAAGCTTTCTTT CATTGGSSTEAFF
TRBJ2-7 once TRBV6-1 TRBD2 TGTGCCAGCAGTGAAGTTCAGGGAGGGTCCGAGCAGTACTTC CASSEVQGGSEQYF
TRBJ2-3 - TRBV11-2 - TGTGCCAGCAGCTTAGCGGAGCGGAGCACAGATACGCAGTATTTT CASSLAERSTDTQYF
TRBJ2-3 - TRBV27 - TGTGCCAGCAGTTTCGGACAAAACACAGATACGCAGTATTTT CASSFGQNTDTQYF
TRBJ1-2 few TRBV28 - TGTGCCACCGAGTACGGTAACTATGGCTACACCTTC CATEYGNYGYTF